This T cell receptor (beta chain) comes out of a study of cytomegalovirus exposure and HLA in healthy donors. Across the whole study: In an early release, HLA-typed donors contributed approximately 82 million unique TCR sequences. Overall study results and limits: Cytomegalovirus status was reportedly diagnosed by the classifier with high sensitivity and specificity. TCR beta chains numbering some 160 were designated cytomegalovirus-associated. Prediction of most subjects' HLA-A and HLA-B alleles by TCR beta sequences was reportedly accurate.

On this clone: Its matching antigen is unknown.

V was cut by 1 base and J by 0 bases, with 17 bases left in between. Looked up from germline, CDR1 is SGHAT and CDR2 is FQNNGV. CDR3 length equals 18 residues. Researchers ran the PCR with 60 Vbeta and 13 Jbeta primers. Some clones are missing from TCRdb's copy, which holds only in-frame ones; the method was immunoSEQ multiplex PCR. The sample consists of 200,000 to 250,000 clones, 77% of them appearing once. V is TRBV11-2 and J is TRBJ2-3, with D possibly TRBD2 on 6 matching bases. Material: PBMCs. This TCR was sampled from a woman aged 55-69 years in good health and CMV-seropositive. CDR3 sequence: CASSLGGGGTSSTDTQYF. The CDR3 region has the DNA TGTGCCAGCAGCTTAGGTGGCGGCGGGACCTCTAGCACAGATACGCAGTATTTT. Using reference TRBV11-2 and TRBJ2-3 for the parts outside the CDR3, the full variable domain is EAGVAQSPRYKIIEKRQSVAFWCNPISGHATLYWYQQILGQGPKLLIQFQNNGVVDDSQLPKDRFSAERLKGVDSTLKIQPAKLEDSAVYLCASSLGGGGTSSTDTQYFGPGTRLTVL.